Listed here is a single TCR beta chain. Its antigen is not identified. This sample was included in a study of OX40 agonist ivuxolimab in advanced cancers. Study summary: A partial response was reached by three patients: one with hepatocellular carcinoma and two with cutaneous melanoma. Notes on the study in general: The study did not work out the antigen specificity of the expanded peripheral T cells.

This CDR3 has 13 residues. Germline CDR1 and CDR2: SQVTM and ANQGSEA. V was shortened by 1 base and J by 0 bases, with 6 bases between the two germline ends. The method was immunoSEQ multiplex PCR; TCRdb's version includes in-frame clones alone and lacks a portion of them. The data contain some 52,000 clones, roughly 94% of them seen just once; the ten biggest clones take up less than 15%. The chain couples TRBV29-1 to TRBJ2-5; D gene unclear. The TCR originated in an adult with an advanced solid tumor such as melanoma, head and neck, liver or kidney cancer. Sequenced here: CD4+ or CD8+ T cells sorted from blood, sampled in a trial of the OX40 agonist ivuxolimab. The CDR3 protein is CSVEGWYQETQYF. CDR3 DNA sequence: TGCAGCGTTGAAGGATGGTACCAAGAGACCCAGTACTTC.